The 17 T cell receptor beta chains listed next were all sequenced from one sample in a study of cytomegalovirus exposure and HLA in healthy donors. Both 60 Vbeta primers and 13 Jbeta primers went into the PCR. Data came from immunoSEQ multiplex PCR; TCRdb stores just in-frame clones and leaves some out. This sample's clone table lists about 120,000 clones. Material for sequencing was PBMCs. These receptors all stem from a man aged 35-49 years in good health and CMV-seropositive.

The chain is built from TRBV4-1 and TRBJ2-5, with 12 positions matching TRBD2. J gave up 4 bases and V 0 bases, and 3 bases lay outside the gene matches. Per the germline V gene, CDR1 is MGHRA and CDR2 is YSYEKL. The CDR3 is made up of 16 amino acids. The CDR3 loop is CASSQEETSGRETQYF. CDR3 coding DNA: TGCGCCAGCAGCCAAGAGGAGACTAGCGGGAGAGAGACCCAGTACTTC.

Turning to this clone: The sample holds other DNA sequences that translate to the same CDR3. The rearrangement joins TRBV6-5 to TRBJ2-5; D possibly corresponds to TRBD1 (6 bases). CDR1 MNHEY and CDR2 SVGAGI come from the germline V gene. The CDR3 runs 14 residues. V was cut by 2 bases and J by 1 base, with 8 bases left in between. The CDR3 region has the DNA TGTGCCAGCAGTTACGGCAGGGGCCAAGAGACCCAGTACTTC. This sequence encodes CASSYGRGQETQYF.

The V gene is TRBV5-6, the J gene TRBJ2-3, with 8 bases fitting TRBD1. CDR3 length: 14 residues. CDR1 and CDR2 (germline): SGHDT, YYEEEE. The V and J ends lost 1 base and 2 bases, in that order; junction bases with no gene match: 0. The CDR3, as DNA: TGTGCCAGCAGCTTGCAGGGGGCCACAGATACGCAGTATTTT. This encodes CASSLQGATDTQYF.

CDR3 sequence reads: CSVRQGDNYGYTF. In DNA form, the CDR3 reads TGCAGCGTCCGACAGGGGGACAACTATGGCTACACCTTC. The chain employs TRBV29-1 and TRBJ1-2; TRBD1 agrees at 9 bases. The CDR3 runs 13 residues. V lost 6 bases and J lost 2; bases outside the gene matches: 4. CDR1 and CDR2 (germline): SQVTM, ANQGSEA.

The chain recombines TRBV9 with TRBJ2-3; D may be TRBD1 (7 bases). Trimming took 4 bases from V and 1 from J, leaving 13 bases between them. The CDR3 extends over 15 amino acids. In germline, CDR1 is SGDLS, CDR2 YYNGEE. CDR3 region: CASSIRGVGTDTQYF. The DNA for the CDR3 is TGTGCCAGCAGCATCAGGGGGGTCGGCACAGATACGCAGTATTTT.

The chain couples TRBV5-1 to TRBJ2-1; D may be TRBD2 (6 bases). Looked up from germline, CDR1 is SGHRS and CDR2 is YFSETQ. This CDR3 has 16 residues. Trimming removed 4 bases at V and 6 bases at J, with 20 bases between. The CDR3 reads CASSPPGQTSPNEQFF. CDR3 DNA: TGCGCCAGCAGCCCACCCGGCCAGACTAGTCCCAATGAGCAGTTCTTC.

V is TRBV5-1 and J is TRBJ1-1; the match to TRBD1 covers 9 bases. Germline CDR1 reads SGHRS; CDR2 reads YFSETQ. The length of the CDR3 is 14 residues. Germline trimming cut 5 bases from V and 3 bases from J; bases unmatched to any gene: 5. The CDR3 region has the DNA TGCGCCAGCAGAGGGGACAGGGAGGACACTGAAGCTTTCTTT. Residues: CASRGDREDTEAFF.

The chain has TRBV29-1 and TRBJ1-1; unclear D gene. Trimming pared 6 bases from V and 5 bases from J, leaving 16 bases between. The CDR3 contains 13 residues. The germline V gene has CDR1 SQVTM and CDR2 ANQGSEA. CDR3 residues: CSVLLPGRTEAFF. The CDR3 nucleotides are TGCAGCGTGCTCCTCCCAGGAAGGACTGAAGCTTTCTTT.

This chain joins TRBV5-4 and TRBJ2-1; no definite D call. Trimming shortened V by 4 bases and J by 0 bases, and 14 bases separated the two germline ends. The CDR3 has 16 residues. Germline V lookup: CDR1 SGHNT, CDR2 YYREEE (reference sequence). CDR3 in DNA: TGTGCCAGCAGCCCCGAACCCGCTAGCTCCTACAATGAGCAGTTCTTC. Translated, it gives CASSPEPASSYNEQFF.

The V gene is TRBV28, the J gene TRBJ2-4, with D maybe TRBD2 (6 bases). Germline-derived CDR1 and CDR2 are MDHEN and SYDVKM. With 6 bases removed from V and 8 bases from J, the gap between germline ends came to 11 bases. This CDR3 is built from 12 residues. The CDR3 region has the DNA TGTGCCAGCAGCGGGACTTTTGACATTCAGTACTTC. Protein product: CASSGTFDIQYF.

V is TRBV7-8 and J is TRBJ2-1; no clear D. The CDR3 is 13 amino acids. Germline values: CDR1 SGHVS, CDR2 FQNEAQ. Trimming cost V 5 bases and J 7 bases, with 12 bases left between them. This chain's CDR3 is CASSPLRPNEQFF. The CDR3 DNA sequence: TGTGCCAGCAGCCCCCTGAGGCCAAATGAGCAGTTCTTC. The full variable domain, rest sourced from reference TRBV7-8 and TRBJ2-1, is GAGVSQSPRYKVAKRGQDVALRCDPISGHVSLFWYQQALGQGPEFLTYFQNEAQLDKSGLPSDRFFAERPEGSVSTLKIQRTQQEDSAVYLCASSPLRPNEQFFGPGTRLTVL.

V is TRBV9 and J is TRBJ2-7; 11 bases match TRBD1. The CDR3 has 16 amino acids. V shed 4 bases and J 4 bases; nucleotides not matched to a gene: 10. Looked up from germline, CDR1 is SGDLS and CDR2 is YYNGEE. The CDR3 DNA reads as TGTGCCAGCAGCTTTGGACGGGACAGGGGGTTATACGAGCAGTACTTC. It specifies CASSFGRDRGLYEQYF.

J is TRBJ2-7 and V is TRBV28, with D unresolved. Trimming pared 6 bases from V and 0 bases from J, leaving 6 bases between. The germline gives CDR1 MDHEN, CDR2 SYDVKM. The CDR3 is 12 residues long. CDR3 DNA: TGTGCCAGCAGGCAGAACTCCTACGAGCAGTACTTC. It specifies CASRQNSYEQYF.

CDR3 region: CASSGSYGGNQPQHF. The CDR3 coding sequence is TGTGCCAGCAGCGGATCATACGGGGGCAATCAGCCCCAGCATTTT. V and J are TRBV5-8 and TRBJ1-5; no reliable D call. Trimming pared 4 bases from V and 2 bases from J, leaving 13 bases between. CDR3 length: 15 amino acids. Per germline, CDR1 SGHTS and CDR2 YDEGEE.

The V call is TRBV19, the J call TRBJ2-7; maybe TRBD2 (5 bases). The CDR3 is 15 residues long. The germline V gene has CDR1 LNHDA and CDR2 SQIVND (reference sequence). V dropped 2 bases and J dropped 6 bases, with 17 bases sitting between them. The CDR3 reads CASSITIDYGSEQYF. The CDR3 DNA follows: TGTGCCAGTAGTATAACAATCGACTACGGGTCCGAGCAGTACTTC.

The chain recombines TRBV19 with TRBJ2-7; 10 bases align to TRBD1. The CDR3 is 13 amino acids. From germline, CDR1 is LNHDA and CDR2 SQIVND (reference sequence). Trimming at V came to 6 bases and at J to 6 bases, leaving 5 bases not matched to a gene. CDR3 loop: CASSPGQGSEQYF. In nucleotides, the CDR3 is TGTGCCAGTAGCCCGGGACAGGGGAGCGAGCAGTACTTC.

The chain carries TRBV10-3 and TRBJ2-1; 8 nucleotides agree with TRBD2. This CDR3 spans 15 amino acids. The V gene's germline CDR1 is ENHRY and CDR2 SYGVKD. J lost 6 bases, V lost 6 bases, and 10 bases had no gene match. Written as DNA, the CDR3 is TGTGCCATCAGGGTGCGGGAGGATCGTCCCAATGAGCAGTTCTTC. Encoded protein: CAIRVREDRPNEQFF.